A single sample is the source of the 32 T cell receptor beta chains below, sequenced in a study of Ad26.COV2.S vaccination and SARS-CoV-2 variants. Treatment specified: about 20 received Ad26.COV2.S at low or high dose, single or two shots; five or six received placebo; per-sample allocation not given. Sampling was performed 63 days after the first vaccine or placebo injection. TCRdb's table, derived via immunoSEQ multiplex PCR, lists solely in-frame clones and lacks some. The sample has 290,000 or so clones, roughly 86% seen once. Here the sequenced sample was peripheral blood, taken in a trial of Ad26.COV2.S vaccine versus placebo. These receptors all come from a person aged 18-65 years who received the Ad26.COV2.S COVID-19 vaccine or a placebo.

The V gene is TRBV5-1, the J gene TRBJ1-1; TRBD1 is a possible D gene (6 bases). Trimming stripped 4 bases from V and 0 bases from J, with 10 bases between. Per germline, CDR1 SGHRS and CDR2 YFSETQ. This CDR3 contains 14 residues. CDR3 coding DNA: TGCGCCAGCAGCCGACAGGTCATGAACACTGAAGCTTTCTTT. Residues: CASSRQVMNTEAFF.

About this clone itself: One junction end disagrees with the germline gene, perhaps due to a read error. CDR3 amino acids: CASSLTGTESSYEQYF. The CDR3 DNA sequence: TGTGCCAGCAGCCTAACCGGGACGGAGAGCTCCTACGAGCAGTACTTC. This rearrangement joins TRBV7-3 to TRBJ2-7, with D perhaps given as TRBD1 or TRBD2 (5 bases each). The CDR3 length is 16 residues. In germline, CDR1 is SGHTA, CDR2 FQGTGA.

This clone was picked up one time. The gene calls are TRBV30 and TRBJ1-1, with 7 nucleotides matching TRBD1. CDR3 length: 14 amino acids. Trimming cost V 5 bases and J 4 bases; bases outside gene matches: 10. Germline CDR1 is GTSNPN and CDR2 is SVGIG (reference sequence). CDR3 protein: CAWARGGGGTEAFF. For the CDR3, the DNA is TGTGCCTGGGCCCGGGGAGGGGGCGGCACTGAAGCTTTCTTT. Drawing the rest from reference TRBV30 and TRBJ1-1, the complete variable domain is SQTIHQWPATLVQPVGSPLSLECTVEGTSNPNLYWYRQAAGRGLQLLFYSVGIGQISSEVPQNLSASRPQDRQFILSSKKLLLSDSGFYLCAWARGGGGTEAFFGQGTRLTVV.

J is TRBJ1-5 and V is TRBV7-2; a weak D match, TRBD1 (5 bases). The V and J ends lost 3 bases and 2 bases respectively, with 8 bases between them. The CDR3 sequence is 14 residues long. CDR1 is SGHTA, CDR2 FQGNSA, per germline. The CDR3 bases are TGTGCCAGCAGCTTTCAGGGCGGCAATCAGCCCCAGCATTTT. It is translated as CASSFQGGNQPQHF.

This sequence joins TRBV9 and TRBJ2-4, with D possibly being TRBD2 (5 bases). Trimming left V 0 bases short and J 0 bases short, with 13 bases between. The CDR3 sequence is 17 residues long. Germline V gene lookup returns CDR1 SGDLS and CDR2 YYNGEE. DNA for the CDR3: TGTGCCAGCAGCGTAGGAGGGCTTGGGGTAGCCAAAAACATTCAGTACTTC. It yields the protein CASSVGGLGVAKNIQYF.

This clone has just a few counts. The chain couples TRBV20-1 to TRBJ1-2, with TRBD1 as a possible D gene (6 bases). Trimming removed 3 bases from V and 4 bases from J, with 15 bases in between. Germline CDR1 DFQATT, CDR2 SNEGSKA (reference sequence). There are 14 residues in the CDR3. The CDR3: CSASTGLGVYGYTF. The CDR3 bases are TGCAGTGCTAGTACAGGGTTAGGTGTCTATGGCTACACCTTC.

The J gene is TRBJ1-3, the V gene TRBV21-1; the table calls TRBD1, which could not be checked here. TRBV21-1 is marked as a pseudogene. The CDR3 spans 18 residues. CDR3 loop: CASSKAGRGPLSGNTIYF. Written as DNA, the CDR3 is TGTGCCAGCAGCAAGGCGGGCAGGGGGCCTCTCTCTGGAAACACCATATATTTT.

The chain combines TRBV11-3 with TRBJ1-1, with 7 bases aligning to TRBD1. Germline V gene lookup returns CDR1 SGHNT and CDR2 YENEEA. V lost 4 bases, J lost 3 bases, and 8 bases stayed unmatched. This CDR3 has 15 amino acids. The CDR3, as DNA: TGTGCCAGCAGCTCACGGGACAGTAGGGACACTGAAGCTTTCTTT. The encoded protein is CASSSRDSRDTEAFF. The variable domain in full, with the rest retrieved from reference TRBV11-3 and TRBJ1-1, is EAGVVQSPRYKIIEKKQPVAFWCNPISGHNTLYWYLQNLGQGPELLIRYENEEAVDDSQLPKDRFSAERLKGVDSTLKIQPAELGDSAVYLCASSSRDSRDTEAFFGQGTRLTVV.

V gene TRBV5-1 combines with J gene TRBJ2-2; D may match TRBD1 or TRBD2 (5 bases each). The CDR3 length is 16 residues. Trimming took off 0 bases at V and 1 base at J, with 10 bases between the two ends. CDR1 and CDR2 from the germline V gene are SGHRS and YFSETQ. The CDR3 loop reads CASSLEWDQNTGELFF. The CDR3 DNA sequence: TGCGCCAGCAGCTTGGAGTGGGACCAGAACACCGGGGAGCTGTTTTTT.

This chain's CDR3 is CASSYREQLSGSEQYF. The CDR3 DNA reads as TGTGCCAGCAGTTACAGAGAACAACTAAGCGGGAGCGAGCAGTACTTC. The J gene is TRBJ2-7, the V gene TRBV6-5, with 8 bases identical to TRBD2. Per the germline V gene, CDR1 is MNHEY and CDR2 is SVGAGI. The ends lost 2 bases at V and 6 bases at J; junction bases unmatched: 12. The CDR3 consists of 16 residues.

The V gene is TRBV18, the J gene TRBJ1-1; no definite D call. CDR1 and CDR2 from the germline V gene are KGHSH and LQKENI. The CDR3 runs 16 residues. Between the trimmed V and J ends, which lost 0 bases and 3 bases, there was a span of 14 bases. The CDR3 reads CASSPPVWGLDTEAFF. The CDR3 DNA reads TGTGCCAGCTCACCACCAGTATGGGGTTTAGACACTGAAGCTTTCTTT.

The chain couples TRBV28 to TRBJ2-7, with 7 bases that match TRBD2. Germline assignment: CDR1 MDHEN and CDR2 SYDVKM. V shed 5 bases and J 6 bases; nucleotides not matched to a gene: 13. The CDR3 has 15 residues. In DNA, the CDR3 is TGTGCCAGCAGTCCACCAGCGGGACCGGAGGGCGAGCAGTACTTC. Amino acid sequence: CASSPPAGPEGEQYF.

J is TRBJ1-3 and V is TRBV18, with a weak D call TRBD1 (6 bases). The CDR3 loop spans 16 amino acids. Per germline, CDR1 KGHSH and CDR2 LQKENI. Trimming cost V 3 bases and J 2 bases, with 14 bases left between them. The CDR3 DNA reads as TGTGCCAGCTCACCGAAAGGACAGTCTGCTGGAAACACCATATATTTT. Its translation: CASSPKGQSAGNTIYF.

As for this clone: This CDR3 is also generated by other DNA sequences in the sample. The chain couples TRBV18 to TRBJ1-6, with 8 bases aligning to TRBD1. The germline CDR1 and CDR2 sequences are KGHSH and LQKENI. There are 13 residues in the CDR3. Trimming at V came to 3 bases and at J to 8 bases, leaving 0 bases not matched to a gene. The CDR3 here is CASSPTGDSPLHF. The CDR3 DNA sequence: TGTGCCAGCTCACCGACAGGGGATTCACCCCTCCACTTT.

The chain uses TRBV6-4 and TRBJ1-3, with D hard to call. Between the trimmed V and J ends, which lost 4 bases and 0 bases, there was a span of 10 bases. CDR3 size: 15 residues. Germline assignment: CDR1 MRHNA and CDR2 SNTAGT. CDR3 nucleotide sequence: TGTGCCAGCAGTGTAGAGAACAACTCTGGAAACACCATATATTTT. Residues: CASSVENNSGNTIYF.

This clone was picked up one time. This chain joins TRBV19 and TRBJ2-1, with a possible D match to TRBD1 (6 bases). Germline lookup yields CDR1 LNHDA and CDR2 SQIVND (reference sequence). The ends were cut back, 2 bases at V and 5 bases at J, with 10 bases in the middle. This CDR3 comprises 14 residues. The chain's CDR3 is CASSIRDNNNEQFF. The CDR3 bases are TGTGCCAGTAGTATAAGGGACAACAACAATGAGCAGTTCTTC.

V gene TRBV4-1 combines with J gene TRBJ1-3, with unresolved D. Germline lookup yields CDR1 MGHRA and CDR2 YSYEKL. The CDR3 is 19 residues long. With 4 bases removed from V and 4 bases from J, the gap between germline ends came to 26 bases. CDR3 region: CASSPISLESRLRGNTIYF. In DNA, the CDR3 is TGCGCCAGCAGCCCGATCTCCCTTGAATCCCGTCTTAGAGGAAACACCATATATTTT.

V gene TRBV4-3 combines with J gene TRBJ1-2; 7 nucleotides line up with TRBD1. The V gene's germline CDR1 is LGHNA and CDR2 YSLEER. The J segment lost 4 bases and the V segment lost 3 bases, leaving 14 bases of the junction unmatched. CDR3 length: 17 amino acids. CDR3: CASSQDYQTGLGYGYTF. The CDR3 DNA is TGCGCCAGCAGCCAGGACTACCAGACAGGGTTAGGCTATGGCTACACCTTC.

The chain joins TRBV6-5 to TRBJ2-7; D perhaps matches TRBD1 (6 bases). The CDR3 is made up of 12 amino acids. V lost 5 bases to trimming and J lost 2 bases, with 7 bases between them. Germline lookup yields CDR1 MNHEY and CDR2 SVGAGI. The CDR3 DNA reads TGTGCCAGCAGTAGGACAGCCTACGAGCAGTACTTC. Protein product: CASSRTAYEQYF.

This clone is medium-sized. This chain uses TRBV7-9 with TRBJ2-2, with 10 bases fitting TRBD1. V gave up 5 bases and J gave up 4 bases; unmatched junction bases: 4. Germline V gene sequence: CDR1 SEHNR, CDR2 FQNEAQ (reference sequence). The CDR3 has 15 amino acids. The CDR3 region is CASSTRDRGTGELFF. In nucleotides, the CDR3 is TGTGCCAGCAGCACTCGGGACAGGGGCACCGGGGAGCTGTTTTTT.

This chain links TRBV11-2 with TRBJ2-3; D is undetermined. Germline CDR1 reads SGHAT; CDR2 reads FQNNGV. This CDR3 is 15 amino acids long. V shed 6 bases and J shed 4 bases, with 17 bases lying between them. CDR3 residues: CASRGLSARPDTQYF. Written as DNA, the CDR3 is TGTGCCAGCAGAGGCCTAAGCGCGAGACCAGATACGCAGTATTTT.

This sequence joins TRBV18 and TRBJ2-3; TRBD2 matches 13 bases. Per germline, CDR1 KGHSH and CDR2 LQKENI. The CDR3 length is 15 residues. Germline trimming cut 8 bases from V and 5 bases from J; bases unmatched to any gene: 7. In DNA, the CDR3 is TGTGCCAGCCGGACTAGCGGGAGTACGGTAGATACGCAGTATTTT. The encoded protein is CASRTSGSTVDTQYF. Drawing the rest from reference TRBV18 and TRBJ2-3, the complete variable domain is NAGVMQNPRHLVRRRGQEARLRCSPMKGHSHVYWYRQLPEEGLKFMVYLQKENIIDESGMPKERFSAEFPKEGPSILRIQQVVRGDSAAYFCASRTSGSTVDTQYFGPGTRLTVL.

This clone was seen once. The V call is TRBV6-6, the J call TRBJ2-1; the D call may be TRBD1 or TRBD2 (5 bases each). Looked up from germline, CDR1 is MNHNY and CDR2 is SVGAGI (reference sequence). This CDR3 is 12 amino acids long. Trimming stripped 2 bases from V and 8 bases from J, with 7 bases between. CDR3 in amino acids: CASSYEGYEQFF. Here the CDR3 DNA reads TGTGCCAGCAGTTACGAGGGGTATGAGCAGTTCTTC.

This clone was recorded once. This sequence joins TRBV6-5 and TRBJ2-7, with D maybe TRBD2 (5 bases). The CDR3 length is 15 residues. The V gene's germline CDR1 is MNHEY and CDR2 SVGAGI. V was shortened by 6 bases and J by 0 bases, with 15 bases between the two germline ends. CDR3 bases: TGTGCCAGCAGCGACCTGGGAGTCAGCTCCTACGAGCAGTACTTC. Residues: CASSDLGVSSYEQYF.

The CDR3 here is CASSPTSGRSNEQFF. The CDR3 bases are TGTGCCAGCTCACCCACTAGCGGGAGGTCCAATGAGCAGTTCTTC. The chain uses TRBV18 and TRBJ2-1; 12 positions agree with TRBD2. The CDR3 runs 15 residues. V lost 3 bases and J lost 6; bases outside the gene matches: 3. In germline, CDR1 is KGHSH, CDR2 LQKENI.

This clone turned up a few times. The gene calls are TRBV10-1 and TRBJ2-7, with D maybe TRBD2 (6 bases). The CDR3 is 16 residues long. Germline V CDR1 and CDR2: WNHNN, SYGVQD (reference sequence). V dropped 2 bases and J dropped 6 bases, with 20 bases sitting between them. The CDR3 DNA is TGCGCCAGCAGTGAGCTCATGGCGGGGAGGATCTTCGAGCAGTACTTC. Amino acid sequence: CASSELMAGRIFEQYF.

The rearrangement links TRBV4-3 to TRBJ2-3; 13 bases agree with TRBD2. The V gene's germline CDR1 is LGHNA and CDR2 YSLEER. The CDR3 has 16 amino acids. Losses at the gene ends were 1 base for V and 3 bases for J; bases not matched to a gene: 1. CDR3 in amino acids: CASSQVTSGGTDTQYF. CDR3 in DNA: TGCGCCAGCAGCCAAGTGACTAGCGGGGGGACAGATACGCAGTATTTT.

The gene calls are TRBV14 and TRBJ1-3; TRBD1 is a possible D gene (6 bases). Germline CDR1 SGHDN, CDR2 FVKESK. This CDR3 spans 19 amino acids. V dropped 0 bases and J dropped 5 bases, with 23 bases sitting between them. CDR3 sequence: CASSQDQGKSNRNRNTIYF. CDR3 in DNA: TGTGCCAGCAGCCAAGACCAGGGGAAAAGTAACAGAAACAGAAACACCATATATTTT.

V usage is TRBV5-1 and J usage is TRBJ2-2; either TRBD1 or TRBD2 may supply D (5 bases each). Looked up from germline, CDR1 is SGHRS and CDR2 is YFSETQ. V lost 4 bases and J lost 1, with 20 bases in between. This CDR3 is 18 amino acids long. CDR3 region: CASSTPLSGTENTGELFF. For the CDR3, the DNA is TGCGCCAGCAGCACCCCACTCTCCGGGACGGAGAACACCGGGGAGCTGTTTTTT.

The gene calls are TRBV7-8 and TRBJ2-2; TRBD2 matches at 13 bases. CDR3 size: 18 residues. CDR1 is SGHVS, CDR2 FQNEAQ, per germline. The V segment lost 3 bases and the J segment 3 bases; nucleotides outside the gene matches: 7. CDR3 in DNA: TGTGCCAGCAGCTTTAACTCTGGACTAGCGGGGGACACCGGGGAGCTGTTTTTT. Amino acid sequence: CASSFNSGLAGDTGELFF. Full variable domain (outside the CDR3, taken from reference TRBV7-8 and TRBJ2-2): GAGVSQSPRYKVAKRGQDVALRCDPISGHVSLFWYQQALGQGPEFLTYFQNEAQLDKSGLPSDRFFAERPEGSVSTLKIQRTQQEDSAVYLCASSFNSGLAGDTGELFFGEGSRLTVL.

The CDR3 protein is CASSPSGMNTEAFF. CDR3 bases: TGTGCCAGCTCACCTTCCGGGATGAACACTGAAGCTTTCTTT. The chain has TRBV18 and TRBJ1-1; D is uncertain. Germline assignment: CDR1 KGHSH and CDR2 LQKENI. CDR3 length: 14 amino acids. The V end was cut by 3 bases, the J end by 0 bases, with 8 bases between.

This clone was counted only a few times. Here the CDR3 reads CASSQSGTVNQPQHF. The CDR3 region has the DNA TGTGCCAGCAGCCAAAGCGGGACAGTCAATCAGCCCCAGCATTTT. The V gene is TRBV7-2, the J gene TRBJ1-5, with 7 bases lining up with TRBD1. Germline V gene sequence: CDR1 SGHTA, CDR2 FQGNSA. J was trimmed by 3 bases and V by 5 bases; bases with no gene match: 7. This CDR3 has 15 amino acids.